The 8 T cell receptor beta chains listed next were all sequenced from one sample in a study of blood T cell repertoires in COVID-19. Assay used: immunoSEQ multiplex PCR; TCRdb lists only in-frame clones, some missing. The sample holds roughly 300,000 clones, about 81% seen once. Sequencing input: peripheral blood. The receptors here all came from a human donor with COVID-19, enrolled during active disease. The donor label of this sample is uncertain.

As to this clone: The same CDR3 can be traced to other DNA sequences in this sample. The chain has TRBV7-3 and TRBJ2-1; 10 bases are a match to TRBD1. With 5 bases clipped from V and 5 bases from J, the junction kept 3 bases outside the gene matches. Germline CDR1 is SGHTA and CDR2 is FQGTGA. The CDR3 consists of 14 residues. The CDR3 is CASSRTGGNNEQFF. CDR3 nucleotides: TGTGCCAGCAGCCGGACAGGGGGAAACAATGAGCAGTTCTTC.

This chain connects TRBV5-5 to TRBJ1-1; a possible D gene is TRBD1 (5 bases). CDR3 length: 15 amino acids. Trimming removed 0 bases at V and 4 bases at J, with 13 bases between. Germline V gene lookup returns CDR1 SGHKS and CDR2 YYEKEE (reference sequence). CDR3 loop: CASSLEGGAVTEAFF. Here the CDR3 DNA reads TGTGCCAGCAGCTTGGAGGGAGGGGCGGTCACTGAAGCTTTCTTT.

The rearrangement links TRBV5-5 to TRBJ1-3, with a weak D call TRBD1 (5 bases). The CDR3 consists of 14 residues. V lost 7 bases and J 2 bases, leaving 13 bases between the germline ends. CDR1 and CDR2 (germline): SGHKS, YYEKEE (reference sequence). CDR3 sequence: CASSQGGAGNTIYF. CDR3 DNA sequence: TGTGCCAGCTCCCAGGGTGGGGCTGGAAACACCATATATTTT.

V gene TRBV11-2 combines with J gene TRBJ1-1, with TRBD1 as a possible D gene (6 bases). There are 15 residues in the CDR3. CDR1 is SGHAT and CDR2 is FQNNGV in the germline V gene. Trimming left V 7 bases short and J 3 bases short, with 18 bases between. CDR3 in amino acids: CASNLLGAADTEAFF. The CDR3 nucleotides read TGTGCCAGCAATCTCCTGGGGGCGGCGGACACTGAAGCTTTCTTT.

The chain employs TRBV6-5 and TRBJ2-1, with TRBD2 matching 11 bases. Germline V lookup: CDR1 MNHEY, CDR2 SVGAGI. The CDR3 is 15 residues long. J gave up 4 bases and V 6 bases, and 5 bases lay outside the gene matches. The CDR3 protein is CASSRGTSGYNEQFF. The CDR3 DNA follows: TGTGCCAGCAGCCGAGGGACTAGCGGTTACAATGAGCAGTTCTTC.

The V gene is TRBV30, the J gene TRBJ1-1; D is perhaps TRBD1 (5 bases). V lost 0 bases, J lost 5 bases, and 13 bases lay in between. The CDR3 totals 14 residues. CDR1 and CDR2 from the germline V gene are GTSNPN and SVGIG (reference sequence). In DNA form, the CDR3 reads TGTGCCTGGAGTGTAGGGCAGCCAGGGACTGAAGCTTTCTTT. As protein: CAWSVGQPGTEAFF.

The chain employs TRBV11-2 and TRBJ2-5, with D possibly being TRBD2 (5 bases). V lost 4 bases, J lost 5 bases, and 17 bases lay in between. CDR3 length equals 15 residues. Germline V gene sequence: CDR1 SGHAT, CDR2 FQNNGV. CDR3 sequence: CASSSMRAISETQYF. CDR3 sequence (DNA): TGTGCCAGCAGCTCGATGCGGGCGATCAGTGAGACCCAGTACTTC. The full variable domain, in which reference TRBV11-2 and TRBJ2-5 provide the parts outside the CDR3, is EAGVAQSPRYKIIEKRQSVAFWCNPISGHATLYWYQQILGQGPKLLIQFQNNGVVDDSQLPKDRFSAERLKGVDSTLKIQPAKLEDSAVYLCASSSMRAISETQYFGPGTRLLVL.

This chain joins TRBV11-3 and TRBJ1-1; perhaps TRBD1 as D (5 bases). V shed 5 bases and J shed 5 bases, with 9 bases lying between them. CDR1 and CDR2 (germline): SGHNT, YENEEA. There are 12 residues in the CDR3. The CDR3 sequence: CASSEGRTEAFF. CDR3 sequence (DNA): TGTGCCAGCAGCGAGGGGAGGACTGAAGCTTTCTTT.